This entry describes one TCR beta chain. There are a few counts of this clonotype. It has no known antigen specificity. Base qualities are not at hand, and no much larger clone is one base apart. This entry comes from a study of T cells of healthy individuals (dated by TCRdb to the late 2010s). Library generation was performed with 5' RACE. The data were produced on an Illumina MiSeq. TCRdb applied fastp at Q25 and MiXCR to the public reads, then kept only in-frame beta chains. Each entry merges the rows of one CDR3 protein and shows their most common DNA and genes. A total of fewer than 75,000 distinct CDR3 sequences appear in this sample, about 16% of them only once. The top ten hold about 4.3% of the sample. This clonotype was sampled from a human donor in good health.

The sequenced DNA is TGTGCCAGCAGCCAAACAATCGACAGGGACTACGAGCAGTACTTC. Translated, it reads CASSQTIDRDYEQYF. The chain employs TRBV4-2 and TRBJ2-7, with 7 bases matching TRBD1. The germline V gene yields LGHNA for CDR1 and YNFKEQ for CDR2. From the cysteine up to the phenylalanine, the CDR3 has a length of 15 residues. Only the CDR3 part of the read is kept: 45 bases, read in frame from the first base. The germline V end is reduced by 2 bases and the J end by 3 bases; junction bases left unmatched: 7.